This TCR beta chain comes out of a study of blood T cell repertoires in COVID-19. The authors' processing: Reference gene primer amplification in the assay estimated nucleated cell counts. Assay: immunoSEQ multiplex PCR; the TCRdb copy retains only in-frame clones and omits some. That table furnishes V, J and clone size, whereas the DNA furnished D and trimming. The repertoire includes approximately 97,000 clones, 85% of them detected once, and 38% sits in the top ten. Germline-derived CDR1 and CDR2 are MDHEN and SYDVKM. V gave up 5 bases and J gave up 3 bases; unmatched junction bases: 3. CDR3 length: 13 amino acids.

This clonotype originated in a man at least 80 years old with acute or convalescent COVID-19. The specimen was peripheral blood. The rearrangement links TRBV28 to TRBJ1-2, with 7 bases matching TRBD1. In DNA, the CDR3 is TGTGCCAGCAGTCAACAGGGGTACTATGGCTACACCTTC. This codes for CASSQQGYYGYTF.